This T cell receptor beta chain emerged from a study of cytomegalovirus exposure and HLA in healthy donors (dated by TCRdb to the late 2010s). Notes on the research overall: An earlier analysis of a few hundred of the donors reported under 300 Gb of sequence data and around 120 million unique TCR beta sequences obtained from approximately 180 million T cells. In addition to the first cohort of 666 subjects, a separate validation cohort of 130 or so different subjects was used. A few DR-DQ haplotypes were treated as single units for association and clustering because of strong linkage in the cohort. High-throughput TCR immunosequencing, statistical association of individual TCRs with disease status, and machine learning were combined to predict cytomegalovirus infection status. In an earlier analysis of roughly 600 of the donors, high-throughput TCR beta sequencing was used to judge whether each TCR beta V gene segment behaved as functional or pseudogenic. All discovery cohort repertoires had been generated using a single sequencing platform. The study was designed to test whether signatures of past pathogen exposure could be identified by cataloging public T cell receptors. HLA typing covered class I and class II loci at four-digit resolution. Rather than drawing on any new phenotypic data, the later analysis identified candidate immune exposures from TCR beta sequences and the way those sequences occurred across donors. Typing coverage varied by locus: roughly 629-640 donors for A, B, C, DRB1 and DQB1; 500 to 550 for DQA1; about 570 for DPA1; some 470 for DPB1. Using immunosequencing, the study profiled T cell repertoires from about 620 subjects and related those repertoires to cytomegalovirus serostatus. The genetic ancestry cluster associated with self-reported Caucasian donors included approximately 85% of the 398 genotyped donors. An early release covering roughly 640 HLA-typed donors comprised about 300 gigabases of sequencing data and around 80 million unique TCR sequences. On average, roughly 200,000 unique TCR beta nucleotide sequences were sequenced per donor among 398 genotyped donors of the cohort, with roughly 18% of those sequences being non-productive. Donor age, sex, ethnicity and CMV serostatus were compiled alongside the repertoire data. In a later genetic analysis, genome-wide SNP genotypes for about 55% of the roughly 700 donors were used, and that subset was treated as a discovery cohort. A later analysis re-analyzed previously published TCR beta repertoires from approximately 670 donors and added high-resolution HLA genotyping to study TCR occurrence patterns. Overall study outcomes, separate from this receptor: A cluster of highly shared sequence variants was judged likely to represent a technical artifact of the sequencing pipeline. Because the 87-base-pair reads could not distinguish some IMGT-functional V segments, including TRBV6-2 and TRBV6-3, those segments were excluded. The study listed 150 to 200 TCR beta chains as associated with cytomegalovirus. Most TCR sequences were seen in very few donors, while some public TCRs were found in many individuals. A later genetic analysis associated a missense DCLRE1C variant with V-gene and J-gene trimming of TCR beta chains, and an independent cohort replicated the association. Compared with equally common non-associated chains, HLA-associated TCR beta chains in a later analysis were more clonally expanded and had lower generation probabilities. Because HLA typing was missing for some donors at each locus, association tests included only the typed subset. In a later genetic analysis, fewer N-insertions in productive TCRs were reported among donors in an Asian-associated ancestry cluster than the roughly 700-donor mean. The only immune exposure information available for the cohort was CMV serostatus. Assigning TCR associations to individual alleles was difficult when HLA alleles, especially DR and DQ, strongly co-occurred. Roughly uniform sequencing depth across donors was assumed in presence/absence analyses, although this assumption may not hold. Some 15 rarely observed V segments, including chromosome 9 orphons, were excluded from the earlier analysis of about 610 of the donors because counts were too low. Correlated functional status among segregating V segments might be attributable to linkage disequilibrium, but an unknown experimental factor could not be ruled out. In vitro tests confirmed that a few of the cytomegalovirus-associated TCR beta chains recognize cytomegalovirus antigens. A further reported finding was that TCR beta sequences accurately predicted the HLA-A and HLA-B alleles for most subjects in the first cohort. According to a later analysis, TCR association rates differed among HLA loci, with DRB1 alleles showing the most associated TCRs and HLA-C alleles showing the fewest. In an earlier analysis of roughly 560 of the donors, most TCR beta V segments were observed in productive rearrangements about 87% or about 30% of the time, broadly matching IMGT annotations. Most CMV-associated TCR beta chains appeared to be HLA-restricted in a later analysis, and the HLA associations seemed to be driven largely by CMV exposure. Specific HLA alleles were associated with 15,000 to 20,000 TCR beta sequences at a false discovery rate of 0.05 in a later analysis. The classifier was reported to diagnose cytomegalovirus status with high specificity and sensitivity in both the original cohort and the validation cohort. The cohort was sequenced for TCR beta chains only, and without alpha or paired-chain data the features that could be detected were limited. According to a later analysis, parvovirus B19, influenza, CMV and Epstein-Barr virus appeared linked to several top co-occurrence clusters. According to the authors, the approach could potentially be generalized to other disease states and immunological phenotypes.

The cysteine opens and the phenylalanine closes a CDR3 of 15 amino acids. Only the CDR3 DNA is retained, 45 bases long and in frame from the first base. CDR1 and CDR2 were assigned from the germline V gene (reference sequence) as LNHDA and SQIVND. The V end loses 5 bases and the J end loses 9 bases, and a stretch of 19 bases separates them. Receptors were amplified or captured by the immunoSEQ multiplex PCR assay. A mixture of 60 forward primers for TCR Vbeta segments and 13 reverse primers for TCR Jbeta segments was used in the multiplex PCR. A multiplex PCR assay on genomic DNA amplified the CDR3 region of rearranged TCR beta genes. The Illumina HiSeq System was used to sequence the amplified TCR beta libraries as 87-base-pair reads. Regarding the original processing steps: Across the 500 to 700 repertoires, a later analysis counted 78 million or so unique TCR beta chains, roughly 11 million of which were shared by at least two donors. Raw reads were error-corrected and collapsed into unique sequences with a nearest-neighbor algorithm that merged closely related sequences to remove PCR and sequencing errors. V, D and J gene segments were assigned by aligning CDR3 sequences to IMGT reference sequences. For a sequence to be retained, a match of at least six nucleotides to both a V gene segment and a J gene segment was required. A rearrangement counted as productive if the CDR3 had no stop codons and remained in frame with V and J, and every other rearrangement counted as non-productive. Following IMGT convention, CDR3 was defined as the stretch from the second conserved V-encoded cysteine to the conserved J-encoded phenylalanine. Sequences without an unambiguous match to a single V gene segment were excluded from the earlier analysis of 500 to 700 of the donors. An earlier analysis of 587 of the donors classified V segments as functional when productive rearrangements were above 56.7% and as segregating when the standard deviation between donors was above 5%. A statistical classification framework was built to diagnose cytomegalovirus status from the catalog of TCR beta chain sequences. A later analysis assigned V and J genes by comparing TCR nucleotide sequences with IMGT/GENE-DB human TR gene sequences. Using the TCRdist pipeline, a later analysis assigned CDR3 sequences along with most-parsimonious VDJ recombination scenarios. In a later analysis, each TCR beta chain was defined by its CDR3 amino acid sequence together with its V-gene family, and reads lacking a unique V-gene family were excluded. A later analysis removed 600 or so highly shared, low-generation-probability nucleotide sequences to deal with suspected cross-contamination and a sequencing artifact. In a later analysis, a clonal expansion index was calculated for each public chain from normalized within-repertoire ranks of inferred template counts. Generation probabilities in a later analysis came from a VDJ recombination model fitted to out-of-frame rearrangements, and those results were checked against IGoR. In a later analysis, TCR-TCR, TCR-HLA and TCR-CMV co-occurrence was scored with hypergeometric tests, and a repertoire-size bias correction was applied to TCR pairs. To estimate false discovery rates, a later analysis permuted the HLA or CMV assignments 20 times. A later analysis grouped co-occurring TCRs with DBSCAN, adding TCRdist sequence similarity when clustering within HLA-allele-positive subsets. For co-occurrence clustering, repertoires with fewer than 30,000 or more than 120,000 public chains were excluded, along with about five repertoires with anomalous nucleotide sharing. The table comes from immuneACCESS by way of TCRdb, which keeps in-frame sequences with V and J called. Part of the clones is missing from these tables; in studies checked, under half for an unresolved V gene and the rest for unknown reasons. That table furnishes V, J and clone size, whereas the DNA furnished D and trimming. The sample table holds 50,000 to 65,000 clones, of which 60% to 80% were seen once. The ten most abundant clones make up around 21% of the sample.

The cohort was made up of 666 healthy bone marrow donors. At the time of sampling, all cohort members were nominally healthy, though unrecorded immune exposures were likely present. The donor tested CMV seropositive, placing the donor among the 289 seropositive members of the cohort. Each donor provided a peripheral blood sample, and peripheral blood mononuclear cells were used for TCR beta sequencing. Genomic DNA extraction from the blood cell samples was performed with the Qiagen DNeasy Blood Extraction Kit. This clone has only a few counts. Its cognate antigen has yet to be identified. Base qualities are not at hand, and no much larger clone is one base apart.

The chain links TRBV19 with TRBJ2-2; the D gene cannot be named for sure. The origin of this receptor is a woman in her 40s in good health and CMV-seropositive. Sequences were obtained from PBMCs. DNA sequence: TGTGCCAGTAGTCCCTCACGGTCGCTCGCCCGGGAGCTGTTTTTT. Its protein reads: CASSPSRSLARELFF.